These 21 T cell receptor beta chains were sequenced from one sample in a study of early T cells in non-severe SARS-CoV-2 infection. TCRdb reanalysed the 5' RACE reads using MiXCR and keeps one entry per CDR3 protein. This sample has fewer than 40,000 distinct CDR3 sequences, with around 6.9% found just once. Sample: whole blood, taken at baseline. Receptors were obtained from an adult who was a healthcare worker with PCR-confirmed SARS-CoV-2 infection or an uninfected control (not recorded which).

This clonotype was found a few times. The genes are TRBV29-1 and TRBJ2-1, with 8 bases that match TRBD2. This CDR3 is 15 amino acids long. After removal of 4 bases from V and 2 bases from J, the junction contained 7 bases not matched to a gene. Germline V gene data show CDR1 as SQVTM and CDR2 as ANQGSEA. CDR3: CSVGEREFTYNEQFF. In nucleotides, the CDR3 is TGCAGCGTTGGGGAGCGGGAGTTTACCTACAATGAGCAGTTCTTC.

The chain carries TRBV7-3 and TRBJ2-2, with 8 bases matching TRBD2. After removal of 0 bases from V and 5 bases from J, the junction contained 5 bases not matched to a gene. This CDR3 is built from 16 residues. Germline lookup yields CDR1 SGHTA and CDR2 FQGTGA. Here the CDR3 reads CASSLTGSSGTGELFF. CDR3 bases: TGTGCCAGCAGCTTAACGGGTTCTAGCGGGACCGGGGAGCTGTTTTTT.

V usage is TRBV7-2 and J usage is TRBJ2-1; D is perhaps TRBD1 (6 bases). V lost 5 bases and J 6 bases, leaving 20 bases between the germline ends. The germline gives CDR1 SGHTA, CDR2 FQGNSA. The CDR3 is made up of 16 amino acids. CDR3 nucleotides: TGTGCCAGCAGCGTGGGCCTCGGGACACCTCGCAATGAGCAGTTCTTC. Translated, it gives CASSVGLGTPRNEQFF. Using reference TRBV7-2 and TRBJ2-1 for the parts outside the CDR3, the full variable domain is GAGVSQSPSNKVTEKGKDVELRCDPISGHTALYWYRQSLGQGLEFLIYFQGNSAPDKSGLPSDRFSAERTGGSVSTLTIQRTQQEDSAVYLCASSVGLGTPRNEQFFGPGTRLTVL.

The chain's CDR3 is CASSPTTSGYNEQFF. DNA for the CDR3: TGTGCCAGCAGCCCAACGACTAGCGGATACAATGAGCAGTTCTTC. The chain uses TRBV7-9 and TRBJ2-1; 9 bases are shared with TRBD2. The germline CDR1 and CDR2 sequences are SEHNR and FQNEAQ (reference sequence). The CDR3 extends over 15 amino acids. V lost 5 bases and J lost 4; bases outside the gene matches: 6.

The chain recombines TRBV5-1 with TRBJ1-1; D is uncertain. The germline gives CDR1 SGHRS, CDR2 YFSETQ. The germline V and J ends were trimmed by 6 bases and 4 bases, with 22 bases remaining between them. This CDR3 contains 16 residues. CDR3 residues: CASTYLVRAKGTEAFF. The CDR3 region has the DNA TGCGCCAGCACCTACTTAGTTAGGGCGAAGGGCACTGAAGCTTTCTTT.

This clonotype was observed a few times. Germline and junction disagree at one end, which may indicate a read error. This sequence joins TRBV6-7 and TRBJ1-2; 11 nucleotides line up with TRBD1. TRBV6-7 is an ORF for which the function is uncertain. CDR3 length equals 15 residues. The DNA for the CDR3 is TGTGACAGCAGTTCCGGTGGACAGGGGGCGTGTGGCTACACCTTC. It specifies CDSSSGGQGACGYTF.

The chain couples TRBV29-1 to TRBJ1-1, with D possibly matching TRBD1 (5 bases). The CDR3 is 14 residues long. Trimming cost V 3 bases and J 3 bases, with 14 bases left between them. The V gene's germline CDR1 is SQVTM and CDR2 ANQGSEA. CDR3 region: CSVDLKGPDTEAFF. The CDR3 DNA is TGCAGCGTTGATTTAAAGGGGCCAGACACTGAAGCTTTCTTT. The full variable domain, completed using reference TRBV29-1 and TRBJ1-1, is SAVISQKPSRDICQRGTSLTIQCQVDSQVTMMFWYRQQPGQSLTLIATANQGSEATYESGFVIDKFPISRPNLTFSTLTVSNMSPEDSSIYLCSVDLKGPDTEAFFGQGTRLTVV.

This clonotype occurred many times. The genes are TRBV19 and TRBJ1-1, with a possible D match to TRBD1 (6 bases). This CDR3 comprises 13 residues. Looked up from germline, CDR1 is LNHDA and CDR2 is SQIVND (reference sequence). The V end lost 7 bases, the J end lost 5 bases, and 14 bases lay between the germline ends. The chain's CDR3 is CASIPNRVTEAFF. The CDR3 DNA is TGTGCCAGTATACCCAACAGGGTGACTGAAGCTTTCTTT.

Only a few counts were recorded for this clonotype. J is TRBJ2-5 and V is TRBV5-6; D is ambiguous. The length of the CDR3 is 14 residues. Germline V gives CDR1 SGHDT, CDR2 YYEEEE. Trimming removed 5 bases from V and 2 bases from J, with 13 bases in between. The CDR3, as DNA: TGTGCCAGCAGTGCAAGGGTCCAGCAAGAGACCCAGTACTTC. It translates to CASSARVQQETQYF.

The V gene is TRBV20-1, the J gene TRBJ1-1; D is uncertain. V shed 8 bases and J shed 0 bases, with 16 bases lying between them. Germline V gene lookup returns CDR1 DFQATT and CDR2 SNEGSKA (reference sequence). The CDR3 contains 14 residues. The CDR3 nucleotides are TGCAGTCTCAACCCTGGGAACGTGAACACTGAAGCTTTCTTT. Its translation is CSLNPGNVNTEAFF.

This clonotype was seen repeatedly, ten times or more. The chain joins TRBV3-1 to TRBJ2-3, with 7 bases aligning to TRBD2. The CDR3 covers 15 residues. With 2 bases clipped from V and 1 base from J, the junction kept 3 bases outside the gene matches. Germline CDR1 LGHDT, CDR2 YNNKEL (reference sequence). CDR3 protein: CASSQLAGGTDTQYF. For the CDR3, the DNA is TGTGCCAGCAGCCAACTGGCGGGGGGCACAGATACGCAGTATTTT.

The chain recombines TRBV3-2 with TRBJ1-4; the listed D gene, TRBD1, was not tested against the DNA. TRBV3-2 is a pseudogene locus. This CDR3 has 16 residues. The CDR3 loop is CASSQEIFRGPEKLFF. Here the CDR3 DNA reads TGTGCCAGCAGCCAAGAAATCTTCAGGGGGCCTGAAAAACTGTTTTTT.

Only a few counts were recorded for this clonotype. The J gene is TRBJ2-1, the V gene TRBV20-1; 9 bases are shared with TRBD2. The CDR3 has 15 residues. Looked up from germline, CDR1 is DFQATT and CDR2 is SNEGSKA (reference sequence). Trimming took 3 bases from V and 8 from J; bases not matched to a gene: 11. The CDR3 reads CSAREISGSWDEQFF. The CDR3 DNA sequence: TGCAGTGCTAGGGAGATTAGCGGGAGTTGGGATGAGCAGTTCTTC.

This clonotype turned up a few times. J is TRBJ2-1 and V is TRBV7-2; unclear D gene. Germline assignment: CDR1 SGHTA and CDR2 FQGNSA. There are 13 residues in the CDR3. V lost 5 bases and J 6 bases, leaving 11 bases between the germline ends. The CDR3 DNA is TGTGCCAGCAGCAATCTAGTTACCAATGAGCAGTTCTTC. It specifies CASSNLVTNEQFF.

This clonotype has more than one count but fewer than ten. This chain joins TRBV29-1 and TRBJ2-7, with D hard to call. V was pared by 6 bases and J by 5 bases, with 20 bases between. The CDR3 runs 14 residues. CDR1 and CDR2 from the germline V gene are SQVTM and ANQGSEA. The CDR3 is CSVRPGLEKNEQYF. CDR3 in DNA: TGCAGCGTCAGACCGGGCCTCGAAAAAAACGAGCAGTACTTC.

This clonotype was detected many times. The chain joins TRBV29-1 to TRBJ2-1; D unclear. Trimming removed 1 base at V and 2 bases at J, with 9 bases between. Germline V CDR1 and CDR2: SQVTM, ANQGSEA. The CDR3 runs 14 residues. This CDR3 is CSVEGYSPYNEQFF. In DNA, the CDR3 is TGCAGCGTTGAAGGCTACAGCCCCTACAATGAGCAGTTCTTC.

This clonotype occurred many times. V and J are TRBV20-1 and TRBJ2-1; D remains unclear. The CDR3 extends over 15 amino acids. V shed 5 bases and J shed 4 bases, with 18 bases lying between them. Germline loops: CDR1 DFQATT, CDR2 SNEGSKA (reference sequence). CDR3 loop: CSAGEDLKSYNEQFF. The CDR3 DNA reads TGCAGTGCTGGGGAAGACTTAAAAAGTTACAATGAGCAGTTCTTC.

CDR3 sequence (DNA): TGTGCCAGCATCTTCATGGGGGGGTACGAAGCTTTCTTT. Protein sequence: CASIFMGGYEAFF. This chain joins TRBV2 and TRBJ1-1, with D possibly matching TRBD1 (5 bases). From germline, CDR1 is SNHLY and CDR2 FYNNEI. Trimming shortened V by 7 bases and J by 8 bases, and 17 bases separated the two germline ends. The CDR3 runs to 13 residues.

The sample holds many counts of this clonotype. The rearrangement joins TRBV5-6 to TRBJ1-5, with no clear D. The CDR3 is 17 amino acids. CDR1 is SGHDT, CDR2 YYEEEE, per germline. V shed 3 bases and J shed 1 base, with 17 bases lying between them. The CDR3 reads CASSSRLAHGSNQPQHF. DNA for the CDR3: TGTGCCAGCAGCTCGCGCCTGGCCCACGGGAGCAATCAGCCCCAGCATTTT.

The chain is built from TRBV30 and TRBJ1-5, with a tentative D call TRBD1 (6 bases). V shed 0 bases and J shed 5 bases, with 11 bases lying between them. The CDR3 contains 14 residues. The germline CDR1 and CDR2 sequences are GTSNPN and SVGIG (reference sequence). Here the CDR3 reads CAWSVKGGYQPQHF. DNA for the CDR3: TGTGCCTGGAGTGTAAAAGGGGGTTATCAGCCCCAGCATTTT. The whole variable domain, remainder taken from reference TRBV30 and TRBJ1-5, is SQTIHQWPATLVQPVGSPLSLECTVEGTSNPNLYWYRQAAGRGLQLLFYSVGIGQISSEVPQNLSASRPQDRQFILSSKKLLLSDSGFYLCAWSVKGGYQPQHFGDGTRLSIL.

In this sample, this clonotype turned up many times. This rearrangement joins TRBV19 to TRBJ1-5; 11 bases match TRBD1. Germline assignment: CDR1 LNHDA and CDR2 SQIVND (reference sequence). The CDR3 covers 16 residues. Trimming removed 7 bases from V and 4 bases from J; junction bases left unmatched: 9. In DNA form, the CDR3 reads TGTGCCAGTAAAGGTTGGGACAGGGGGGAAAATCAGCCCCAGCATTTT. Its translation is CASKGWDRGENQPQHF.